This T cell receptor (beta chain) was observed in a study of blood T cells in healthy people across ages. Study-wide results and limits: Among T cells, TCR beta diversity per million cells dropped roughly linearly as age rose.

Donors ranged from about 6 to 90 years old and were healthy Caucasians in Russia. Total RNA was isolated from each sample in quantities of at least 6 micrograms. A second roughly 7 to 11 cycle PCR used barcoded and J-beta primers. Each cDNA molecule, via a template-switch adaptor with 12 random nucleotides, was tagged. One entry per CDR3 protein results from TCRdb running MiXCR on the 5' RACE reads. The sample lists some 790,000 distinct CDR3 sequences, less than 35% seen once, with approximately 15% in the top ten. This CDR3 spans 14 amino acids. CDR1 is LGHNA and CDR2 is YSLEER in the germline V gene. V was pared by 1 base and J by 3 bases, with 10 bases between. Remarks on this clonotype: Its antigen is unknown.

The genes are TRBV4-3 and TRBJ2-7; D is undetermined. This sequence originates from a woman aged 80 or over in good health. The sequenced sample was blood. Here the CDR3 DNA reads TGCGCCAGCAGCCAAGGTGTAGGACGCTACGAGCAGTACTTC. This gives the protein CASSQGVGRYEQYF.